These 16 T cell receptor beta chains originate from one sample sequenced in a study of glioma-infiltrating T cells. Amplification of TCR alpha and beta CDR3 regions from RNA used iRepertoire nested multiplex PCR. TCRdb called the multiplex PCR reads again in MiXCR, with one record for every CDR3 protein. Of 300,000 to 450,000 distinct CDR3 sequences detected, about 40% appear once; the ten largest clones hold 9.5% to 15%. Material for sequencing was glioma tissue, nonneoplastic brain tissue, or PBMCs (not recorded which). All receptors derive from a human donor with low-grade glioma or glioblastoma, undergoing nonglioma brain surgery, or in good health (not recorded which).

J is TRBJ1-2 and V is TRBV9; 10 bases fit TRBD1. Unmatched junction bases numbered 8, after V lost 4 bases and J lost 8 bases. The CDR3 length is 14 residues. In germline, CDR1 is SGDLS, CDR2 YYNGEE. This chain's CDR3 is CASSQAGQGKGYTF. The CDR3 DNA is TGTGCCAGCAGCCAGGCGGGACAGGGGAAGGGCTACACCTTC.

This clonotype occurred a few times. The CDR3 nucleotides are TGTGCCAGCAGCTCACTAGCGGGAACCACAGATACGCAGTATTTT. Encoded protein: CASSSLAGTTDTQYF. This sequence joins TRBV7-9 and TRBJ2-3; 10 nucleotides match TRBD2. This CDR3 has 15 residues. The V gene's germline CDR1 is SEHNR and CDR2 FQNEAQ (reference sequence). V shed 4 bases, J shed 2 bases, and the junction held 3 bases outside the gene matches.

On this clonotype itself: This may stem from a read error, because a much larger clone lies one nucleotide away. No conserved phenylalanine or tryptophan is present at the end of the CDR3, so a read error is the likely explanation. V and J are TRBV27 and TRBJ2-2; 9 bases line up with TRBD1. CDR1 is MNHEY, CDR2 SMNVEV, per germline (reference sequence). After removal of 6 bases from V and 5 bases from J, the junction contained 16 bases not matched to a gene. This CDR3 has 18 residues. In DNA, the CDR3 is TGTGCCAGCAGCGATGGACAGGGGCTAGCAGCAGGAACCGGGGAGCTGTTTCTT. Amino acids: CASSDGQGLAAGTGELFL.

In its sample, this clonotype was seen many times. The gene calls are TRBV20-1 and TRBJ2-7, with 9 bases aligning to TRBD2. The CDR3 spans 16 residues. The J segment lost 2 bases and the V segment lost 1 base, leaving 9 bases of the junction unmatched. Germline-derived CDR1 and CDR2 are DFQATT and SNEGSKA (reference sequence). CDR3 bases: TGCAGTGCTAGAGCCTCGTGGACTAGCGAGACCTACGAGCAGTACTTC. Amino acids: CSARASWTSETYEQYF.

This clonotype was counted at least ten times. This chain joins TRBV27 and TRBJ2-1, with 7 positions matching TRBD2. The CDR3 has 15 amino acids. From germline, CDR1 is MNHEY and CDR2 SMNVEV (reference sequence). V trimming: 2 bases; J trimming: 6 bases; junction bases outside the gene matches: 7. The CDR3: CASSLIGGKGNEQFF. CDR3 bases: TGTGCCAGCAGTTTAATCGGGGGGAAGGGCAATGAGCAGTTCTTC.

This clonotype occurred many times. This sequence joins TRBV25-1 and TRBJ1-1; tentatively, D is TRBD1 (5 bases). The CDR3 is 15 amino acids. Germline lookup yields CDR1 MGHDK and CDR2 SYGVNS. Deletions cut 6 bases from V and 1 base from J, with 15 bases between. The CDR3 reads CASRGRGAENTEAFF. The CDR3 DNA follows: TGTGCCAGCAGGGGTAGGGGCGCCGAGAACACTGAAGCTTTCTTT.

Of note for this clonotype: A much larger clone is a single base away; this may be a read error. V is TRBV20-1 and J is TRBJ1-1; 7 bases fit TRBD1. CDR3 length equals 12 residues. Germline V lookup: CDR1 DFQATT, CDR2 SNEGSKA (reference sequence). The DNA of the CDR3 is TGCAGCGCGGACAGGCCGAACACTGAAGCTTTCTTT. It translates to CSADRPNTEAFF.

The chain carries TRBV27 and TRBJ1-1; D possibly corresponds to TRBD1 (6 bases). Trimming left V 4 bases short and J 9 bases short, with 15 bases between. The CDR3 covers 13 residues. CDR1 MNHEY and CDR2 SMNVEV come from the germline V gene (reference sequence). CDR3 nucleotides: TGTGCCAGCAGTTGGGGGGGGCGGACTAAAGCTTTCTTT. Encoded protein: CASSWGGRTKAFF.

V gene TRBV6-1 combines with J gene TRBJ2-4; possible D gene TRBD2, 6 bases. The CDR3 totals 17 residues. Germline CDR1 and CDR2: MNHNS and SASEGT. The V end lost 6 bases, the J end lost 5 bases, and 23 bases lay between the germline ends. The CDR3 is CASRESPGGRRENIQYF. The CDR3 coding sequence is TGTGCCAGCAGAGAAAGCCCCGGAGGGCGTAGAGAAAACATTCAGTACTTC.

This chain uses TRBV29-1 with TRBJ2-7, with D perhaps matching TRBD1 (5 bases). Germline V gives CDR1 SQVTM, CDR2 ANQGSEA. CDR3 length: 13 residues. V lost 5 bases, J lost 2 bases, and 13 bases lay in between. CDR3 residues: CSVKDTGPYEQYF. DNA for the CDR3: TGCAGCGTTAAGGACACAGGACCCTACGAGCAGTACTTC.

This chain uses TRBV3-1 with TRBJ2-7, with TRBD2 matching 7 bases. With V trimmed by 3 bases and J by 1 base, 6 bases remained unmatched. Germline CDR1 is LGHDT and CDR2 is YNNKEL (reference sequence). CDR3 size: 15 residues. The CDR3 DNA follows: TGTGCCAGCAGCCACACCGGGACTACTTCCTACGAGCAGTACTTC. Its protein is CASSHTGTTSYEQYF.

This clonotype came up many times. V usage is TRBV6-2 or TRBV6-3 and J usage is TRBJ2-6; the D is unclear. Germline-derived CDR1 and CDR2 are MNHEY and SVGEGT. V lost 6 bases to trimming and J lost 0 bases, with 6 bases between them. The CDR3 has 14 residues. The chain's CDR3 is CASRPVSGANVLTF. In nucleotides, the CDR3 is TGTGCCAGCAGACCAGTCTCTGGGGCCAACGTCCTGACTTTC.

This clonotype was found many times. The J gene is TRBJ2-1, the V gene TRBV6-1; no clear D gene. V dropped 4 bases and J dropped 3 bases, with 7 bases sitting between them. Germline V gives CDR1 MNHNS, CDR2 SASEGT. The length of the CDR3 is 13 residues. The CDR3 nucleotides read TGTGCCAGCAGTGTTTCCTTCTACAATGAGCAGTTCTTC. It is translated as CASSVSFYNEQFF.

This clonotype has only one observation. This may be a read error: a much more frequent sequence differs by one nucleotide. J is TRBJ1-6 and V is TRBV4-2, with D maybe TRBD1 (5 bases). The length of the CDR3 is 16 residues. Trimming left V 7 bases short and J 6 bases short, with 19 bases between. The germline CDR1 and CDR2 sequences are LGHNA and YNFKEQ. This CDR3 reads CASTSGTREINSPLHF. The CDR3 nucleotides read TGTGCCAGCACCTCAGGCACCAGGGAGATTAATTCACCCCTCCACTTT.

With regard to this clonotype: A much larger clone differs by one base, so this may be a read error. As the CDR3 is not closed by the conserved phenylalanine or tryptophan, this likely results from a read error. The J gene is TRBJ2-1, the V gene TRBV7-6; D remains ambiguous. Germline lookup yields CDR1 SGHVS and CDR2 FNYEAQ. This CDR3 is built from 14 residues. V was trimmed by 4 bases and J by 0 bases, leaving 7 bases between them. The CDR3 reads CASSSHTSYNEQFL. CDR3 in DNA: TGTGCCAGCAGCTCTCATACCTCCTACAATGAGCAGTTCTTA.

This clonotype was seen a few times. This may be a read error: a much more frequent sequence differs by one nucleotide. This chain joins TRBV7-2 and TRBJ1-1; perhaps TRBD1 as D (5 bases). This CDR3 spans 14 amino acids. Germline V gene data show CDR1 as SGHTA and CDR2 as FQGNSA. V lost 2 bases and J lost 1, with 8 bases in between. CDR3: CASSLTRGNTEAFF. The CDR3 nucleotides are TGTGCCAGCAGCTTAACGAGGGGGAACACTGAAGCTTTCTTT.